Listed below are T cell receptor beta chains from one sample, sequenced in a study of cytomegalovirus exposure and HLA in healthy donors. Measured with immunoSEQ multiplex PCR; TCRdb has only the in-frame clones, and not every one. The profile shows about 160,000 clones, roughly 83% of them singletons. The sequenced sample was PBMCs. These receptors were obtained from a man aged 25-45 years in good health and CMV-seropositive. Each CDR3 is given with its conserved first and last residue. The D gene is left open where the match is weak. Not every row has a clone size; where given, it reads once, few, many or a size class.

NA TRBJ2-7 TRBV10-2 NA TGCGCCAGCAAAGGCAGGGGGGCCTACGAGCAGTACTTC CASKGRGAYEQYF
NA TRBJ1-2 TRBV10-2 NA TGCGCCAGCAGGCTGAACAGGGAAACTAACTATGGCTACACCTTC CASRLNRETNYGYTF
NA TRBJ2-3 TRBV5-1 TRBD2 TGCGCCAGCAGCTTGGCCCTAGCGGTCACAGATACGCAGTATTTT CASSLALAVTDTQYF
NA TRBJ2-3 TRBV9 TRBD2 TGTGCCAGCAGCGTTAGAGCGGGGGGTATCGCAGATACGCAGTATTTT CASSVRAGGIADTQYF
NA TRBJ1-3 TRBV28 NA TGTGCCAGCAGTCTATTTTTCTCGGGAGACGGAAACACCATATATTTT CASSLFFSGDGNTIYF
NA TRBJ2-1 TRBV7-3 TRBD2 TGTGCCAGCAGCAGTACTAGCGTGGGCGAGCAGTTCTTC CASSSTSVGEQFF
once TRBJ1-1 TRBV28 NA TGTGCCAGCGAGGTGAGGAGGGTCCATGGCACTGAAGCTTTCTTT CASEVRRVHGTEAFF
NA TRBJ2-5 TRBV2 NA TGTGCCAGCAGGAAGACAGTGGAAGAGACCCAGTACTTC CASRKTVEETQYF
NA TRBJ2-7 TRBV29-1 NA TGCAGCGTTGACAGGGTGGAGTTGTACGAGCAGTACTTC CSVDRVELYEQYF
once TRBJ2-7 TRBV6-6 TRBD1 TGTGCCAGCAGGGGTAACCGGGACAGGGCCTCCGAGCAGTACTTC CASRGNRDRASEQYF
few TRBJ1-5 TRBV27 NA TGTGCCAGCAGCCAGGGGACACGAAATCAGCCCCAGCATTTT CASSQGTRNQPQHF
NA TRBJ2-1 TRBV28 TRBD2 TGTGCCAGCAGCCGCCCTAGCGGGGGGTACAATGAGCAGTTCTTC CASSRPSGGYNEQFF
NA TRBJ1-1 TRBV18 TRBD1 TGTGCCAGCTCACCCAGGGACAGGGGGCCTTTCACTGAAGCTTTCTTT CASSPRDRGPFTEAFF
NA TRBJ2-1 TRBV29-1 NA TGCAGCGTTGAATCGGGTTCACTCCATGGGCAGTTCTTC CSVESGSLHGQFF
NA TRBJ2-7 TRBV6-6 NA TGTGCCAGCAGTTTCAGGGGAGCCGAGCAGTACTTC CASSFRGAEQYF
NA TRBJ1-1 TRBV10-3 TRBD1 TGTGCCTCCCACAGGGGGGACACTGAAGCTTTCTTT CASHRGDTEAFF
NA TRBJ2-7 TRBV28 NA TGTGCCAGCAGTTTATATAGGGGCGAGGAGCAGTACTTC CASSLYRGEEQYF
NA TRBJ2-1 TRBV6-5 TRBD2 TGTGCCAGCAGTTACGCCAGCGGGAGTGGTTACAATGAGCAGTTCTTC CASSYASGSGYNEQFF
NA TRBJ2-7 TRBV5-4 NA TGTGCCAGCAGCTTGGCGGACGAGCAGTACTTC CASSLADEQYF
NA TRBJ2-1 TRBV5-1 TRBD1 TGCGCCAGCAGCTTGGGCGGGACAGGGGGCCGTGAGCAGTTCTTC CASSLGGTGGREQFF
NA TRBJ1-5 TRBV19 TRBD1 TGTGCCAGTAGAGCTCTGACAGGGTTTGAGCAGCCCCAGCATTTT CASRALTGFEQPQHF
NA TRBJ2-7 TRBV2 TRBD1 TGTGCCAGCAACCAACAGGGGGAAAATTCCTACGAGCAGTACTTC CASNQQGENSYEQYF
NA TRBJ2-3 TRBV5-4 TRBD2 TGTGCCAGCAGCCCAGGCCAGCGGGGGAGCACAGATACGCAGTATTTT CASSPGQRGSTDTQYF
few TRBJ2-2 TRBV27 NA TGTGCCAGCAGTTTGGCAGGGGGGTACACCGGGGAGCTGTTTTTT CASSLAGGYTGELFF
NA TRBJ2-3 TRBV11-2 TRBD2 TGTGCCAGCAGCAGAGCGGGGGGGCTCACAGATACGCAGTATTTT CASSRAGGLTDTQYF
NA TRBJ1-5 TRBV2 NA TGTGCCAGCAGTGAAGTGGGGCCGGGGGGCAATCAGCCCCAGCATTTT CASSEVGPGGNQPQHF
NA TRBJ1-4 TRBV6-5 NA TGTGCCAGCAGTTTTTCTGGGGCCGCAACTAATGAAAAACTGTTTTTT CASSFSGAATNEKLFF
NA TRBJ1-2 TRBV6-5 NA TGTGCCAGCAGTCCCGGGACAAAGAACTATGGCTACACCTTC CASSPGTKNYGYTF
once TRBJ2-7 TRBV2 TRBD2 TGTGCCAGCAGTGAGATCCTAGCGGAGTCCTACGAGCAGTACTTC CASSEILAESYEQYF
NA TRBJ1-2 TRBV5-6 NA TGTGCCAGCAGCTTGGCCATGGGGCGCGACTATGGCTACACCTTC CASSLAMGRDYGYTF
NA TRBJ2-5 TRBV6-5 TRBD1 TGTGCCAGCAGTTACTCGGACAGGGGCAAGACCCAGTACTTC CASSYSDRGKTQYF
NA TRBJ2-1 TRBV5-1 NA TGCGCCAGCAGCTATGGGGAGGACTCCTACAATGAGCAGTTCTTC CASSYGEDSYNEQFF
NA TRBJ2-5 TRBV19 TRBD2 TGTGCCAGCCACTCGGGGGGGAGTGAGACCCAGTACTTC CASHSGGSETQYF
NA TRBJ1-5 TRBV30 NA TGTGCCTGGAGTGTAGGGGGGGATCAGCCCCAGCATTTT CAWSVGGDQPQHF
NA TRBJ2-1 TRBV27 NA TGTGCCAGCAGTTGGGGAGGGAGGGGGGATGAGCAGTTCTTC CASSWGGRGDEQFF
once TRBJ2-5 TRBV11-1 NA TGTGCCACCGACGGAGGAGAGACCCAGTACTTC CATDGGETQYF
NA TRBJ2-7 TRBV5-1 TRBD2 TGCGCCAGCAGCTTGGATGGACTAGCGGGGGGCGGTGAGCAGTACTTC CASSLDGLAGGGEQYF
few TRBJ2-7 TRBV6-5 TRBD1 TGTGCCAGCAGTCCCGGACAGGGGCCCGAGCAGTACTTC CASSPGQGPEQYF
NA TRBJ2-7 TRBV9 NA TGTGCCAGCAGCCCCGTACCGGGAATGGACGAGCAGTACTTC CASSPVPGMDEQYF
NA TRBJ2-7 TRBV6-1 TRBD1 TGTGCCAGCAGAAGACAGGGGGCGACTTTCGAGCAGTACTTC CASRRQGATFEQYF
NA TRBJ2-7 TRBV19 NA TGTGCCAGTAACCCCAACAGGGCCTCCTACGAGCAGTACTTC CASNPNRASYEQYF
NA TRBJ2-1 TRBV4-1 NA TGCGCCAGCACCCTAGACTGGACTTACAATGAGCAGTTCTTC CASTLDWTYNEQFF
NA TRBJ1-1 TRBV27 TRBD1 TGTGCCAGCAGTCCTTACAGGGGTCGACGCACTGAAGCTTTCTTT CASSPYRGRRTEAFF
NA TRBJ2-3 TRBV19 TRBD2 TGTGCCAGTAGGGAGCGGGAGAGAACAGATACGCAGTATTTT CASRERERTDTQYF
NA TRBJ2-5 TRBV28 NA TGTGCCAGCAGCCTGGACAGCCAAGAGACCCAGTACTTC CASSLDSQETQYF
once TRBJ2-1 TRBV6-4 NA TGTGCCAGCAGTGACGATCAGGTGAATGAGCAGTTCTTC CASSDDQVNEQFF